The rows below give T cell receptor beta chains drawn from one sample of a study of blood T cell repertoires in COVID-19. Data came from immunoSEQ multiplex PCR; TCRdb stores just in-frame clones and leaves some out. The table has approximately 45,000 clones, more than 75% seen once. The source material was peripheral blood. Receptors originate from a human donor in a cohort sampled during active COVID-19. The conserved cysteine and the conserved F or W are not part of the CDR3 here. Each record gives: CDR3 protein, D gene, V gene, J gene. A D gene is named only where the DNA matches it firmly.

CDR3 protein: AIKKGGVAGELF
D gene: NA
V gene: TRBV10-3
J gene: TRBJ2-2

CDR3 protein: ASSVGLKNTEAF
D gene: NA
V gene: TRBV9
J gene: TRBJ1-1

CDR3 protein: ASSVAGGNTEAF
D gene: NA
V gene: TRBV9
J gene: TRBJ1-1

CDR3 protein: ASNDRAFGEQY
D gene: TRBD1
V gene: TRBV6-5
J gene: TRBJ2-7

CDR3 protein: AIRSSGNGNQPQH
D gene: NA
V gene: TRBV10-3
J gene: TRBJ1-5

CDR3 protein: ASSVQGGRETQY
D gene: NA
V gene: TRBV9
J gene: TRBJ2-5

CDR3 protein: ASSTPAASTYYEQY
D gene: NA
V gene: TRBV11-2
J gene: TRBJ2-7

CDR3 protein: ASSRRTEGSSEAF
D gene: NA
V gene: TRBV7-9
J gene: TRBJ1-1

CDR3 protein: ATSDPGTGAYEQY
D gene: TRBD1
V gene: TRBV24-1
J gene: TRBJ2-7

CDR3 protein: ASSPFRPGTGGYT
D gene: TRBD1
V gene: TRBV14
J gene: TRBJ1-2

CDR3 protein: AISEELPRNSPLH
D gene: NA
V gene: TRBV10-3
J gene: TRBJ1-6

CDR3 protein: ASSPSGRPYNEQF
D gene: TRBD2
V gene: TRBV28
J gene: TRBJ2-1

CDR3 protein: SVDSVAGDYEQY
D gene: TRBD2
V gene: TRBV29-1
J gene: TRBJ2-7

CDR3 protein: ASSLGSGGYEQY
D gene: TRBD2
V gene: TRBV5-6
J gene: TRBJ2-7

CDR3 protein: ASSHNRVTYEQY
D gene: NA
V gene: TRBV6-5
J gene: TRBJ2-7

CDR3 protein: ASSLRASGTASSYEQY
D gene: TRBD2
V gene: TRBV3-1/TRBV3-2
J gene: TRBJ2-7

CDR3 protein: ASTHNGPERGNEQF
D gene: NA
V gene: TRBV2
J gene: TRBJ2-1

CDR3 protein: ASSLSGAPADEAF
D gene: NA
V gene: TRBV7-3
J gene: TRBJ1-1

CDR3 protein: ASLHSGRNTDTQY
D gene: TRBD2
V gene: TRBV6-5
J gene: TRBJ2-3

CDR3 protein: ASRLSGTREAF
D gene: NA
V gene: TRBV28
J gene: TRBJ1-1

CDR3 protein: ASSTLIRGTGANVLT
D gene: TRBD1
V gene: TRBV6-2/TRBV6-3
J gene: TRBJ2-6

CDR3 protein: ASSLAGNLNYEQY
D gene: NA
V gene: TRBV28
J gene: TRBJ2-7

CDR3 protein: ASRAGTSGRNEQY
D gene: TRBD2
V gene: TRBV5-6
J gene: TRBJ2-7

CDR3 protein: ARGAAGGSTGELF
D gene: TRBD2
V gene: TRBV2
J gene: TRBJ2-2

CDR3 protein: ASSEDRGYSGANVLT
D gene: TRBD1
V gene: TRBV5-1
J gene: TRBJ2-6

CDR3 protein: ASSLQLILAGGPDEQF
D gene: TRBD2
V gene: TRBV7-8
J gene: TRBJ2-1

CDR3 protein: ASRLTGVNGYT
D gene: TRBD1
V gene: TRBV12-3/TRBV12-4
J gene: TRBJ1-2

CDR3 protein: ASSLSWQGAF
D gene: NA
V gene: TRBV5-8
J gene: TRBJ1-1

CDR3 protein: ASSLTPIPPTLH
D gene: NA
V gene: TRBV27
J gene: TRBJ1-6

CDR3 protein: ASSPLTSGETQY
D gene: TRBD2
V gene: TRBV6-5
J gene: TRBJ2-5

CDR3 protein: ASSWGTGGYEQY
D gene: TRBD1
V gene: TRBV5-4
J gene: TRBJ2-7

CDR3 protein: ASSDTPYNEQF
D gene: NA
V gene: TRBV9
J gene: TRBJ2-1

CDR3 protein: AISVSSVSYEQY
D gene: NA
V gene: TRBV10-3
J gene: TRBJ2-7

CDR3 protein: ASSTQNALTEAF
D gene: NA
V gene: TRBV5-1
J gene: TRBJ1-1

CDR3 protein: ATNSYEQY
D gene: NA
V gene: TRBV5-8
J gene: TRBJ2-7

CDR3 protein: ASSDYNTGELF
D gene: NA
V gene: TRBV25-1
J gene: TRBJ2-2

CDR3 protein: ASSFPGNQPQH
D gene: NA
V gene: TRBV19
J gene: TRBJ1-5

CDR3 protein: ASSPGQGAESGELF
D gene: TRBD1
V gene: TRBV5-4
J gene: TRBJ2-2

CDR3 protein: ASSFSGISSYNEQF
D gene: NA
V gene: TRBV5-6
J gene: TRBJ2-1

CDR3 protein: ASSPSPGVGNQPQH
D gene: NA
V gene: TRBV9
J gene: TRBJ1-5

CDR3 protein: ASNLDQNTGELF
D gene: NA
V gene: TRBV11-2
J gene: TRBJ2-2

CDR3 protein: AASEPTANYGYT
D gene: NA
V gene: TRBV24-1
J gene: TRBJ1-2

CDR3 protein: ASRKAFQRNQPQH
D gene: NA
V gene: TRBV28
J gene: TRBJ1-5

CDR3 protein: ASSLGENRAAYEQY
D gene: NA
V gene: TRBV7-8
J gene: TRBJ2-7

CDR3 protein: ASSPWGQGNYEQY
D gene: TRBD1
V gene: TRBV5-1
J gene: TRBJ2-7

CDR3 protein: ASSLLTGSGTQY
D gene: NA
V gene: TRBV7-9
J gene: TRBJ2-5

CDR3 protein: ASSGGSTEAF
D gene: NA
V gene: TRBV9
J gene: TRBJ1-1

CDR3 protein: ASSYWDRATDTQY
D gene: TRBD1
V gene: TRBV7-9
J gene: TRBJ2-3

CDR3 protein: ASNYRSGVEKLF
D gene: NA
V gene: TRBV6-6
J gene: TRBJ1-4

CDR3 protein: AIGSDRASNQPQH
D gene: TRBD1
V gene: TRBV10-3
J gene: TRBJ1-5

CDR3 protein: ASSFLFAAGATGELF
D gene: TRBD2
V gene: TRBV5-6
J gene: TRBJ2-2

CDR3 protein: ASSPPRERAPEQY
D gene: NA
V gene: TRBV11-2
J gene: TRBJ2-7

CDR3 protein: ASIEALNTEAF
D gene: NA
V gene: TRBV5-1
J gene: TRBJ1-1

CDR3 protein: ASSQGITGLGYEQY
D gene: TRBD2
V gene: TRBV4-1
J gene: TRBJ2-7

CDR3 protein: ASSLGAVQETQY
D gene: NA
V gene: TRBV7-9
J gene: TRBJ2-5